Given below is one T cell receptor (beta chain) in context. Its matching antigen is unknown. As for treatment: approximately 10-day PBMC culture with coronavirus spike peptide pools or control peptides (ViraFEST assay). Collection of the unexposed donor's CD4+ T cells took place before the COVID-19 pandemic (2011-2018). Before TCRs were sequenced, ViraFEST expanded antigen-specific T cells with peptide pools. An Oncomine TCR Beta short-read assay was used to sequence the DNA from cultured CD4+ T cells. Someone extracted genomic DNA from cultured CD4+ T cells. TCRdb itself ran the PCR reads through MiXCR, one entry per CDR3 protein. The data show fewer than 13,000 distinct CDR3 sequences, about 40% seen once. Per the germline V gene, CDR1 is SGHAT and CDR2 is FQNNGV. This CDR3 contains 16 residues. Unmatched junction bases numbered 8, after V lost 5 bases and J lost 4 bases. This entry is derived from a study of vaccination and CD4 T cells after COVID-19. Study information: Each person enrolled got two BNT162b2 or mRNA-1273 vaccine doses. As control conditions, cultures were given either a CEFX pool serving as positive control, an HIV-1 Nef pool, or no peptide at all.

The sample taken for sequencing was CD4+ T cells from blood, cultured in vitro. This chain uses TRBV11-2 with TRBJ1-2; 12 bases fit TRBD1. The sequence was collected from a human donor in good health. The CDR3, as DNA: TGTGCCAGCAGCGCCGGGACAGGGGGCCGGGTCTATGGCTACACCTTC. Protein product: CASSAGTGGRVYGYTF.